The text below deals with one T cell receptor beta chain. This sample is part of a study of blood T cell repertoires in COVID-19. Study as a whole: The samples span acute and convalescent COVID-19 from the United States, Italy and Spain.

Only in-frame clones appear in the TCRdb table, and some are missing; sequencing was by immunoSEQ multiplex PCR. The sample yields tens of thousands of clones, around 93% seen once. The CDR3 contains 14 residues. Trimming took 6 bases from V and 5 from J; bases not matched to a gene: 4. Per germline, CDR1 MDHEN and CDR2 SYDVKM. This receptor was identified in a woman aged 55-75 years with active COVID-19. The rearrangement links TRBV28 to TRBJ1-5, with TRBD1 matching over 10 bases. What was sequenced was peripheral blood. This CDR3 reads CASRWGTGDQPQHF. The CDR3 DNA sequence: TGTGCCAGCAGGTGGGGGACAGGGGATCAGCCCCAGCATTTT.